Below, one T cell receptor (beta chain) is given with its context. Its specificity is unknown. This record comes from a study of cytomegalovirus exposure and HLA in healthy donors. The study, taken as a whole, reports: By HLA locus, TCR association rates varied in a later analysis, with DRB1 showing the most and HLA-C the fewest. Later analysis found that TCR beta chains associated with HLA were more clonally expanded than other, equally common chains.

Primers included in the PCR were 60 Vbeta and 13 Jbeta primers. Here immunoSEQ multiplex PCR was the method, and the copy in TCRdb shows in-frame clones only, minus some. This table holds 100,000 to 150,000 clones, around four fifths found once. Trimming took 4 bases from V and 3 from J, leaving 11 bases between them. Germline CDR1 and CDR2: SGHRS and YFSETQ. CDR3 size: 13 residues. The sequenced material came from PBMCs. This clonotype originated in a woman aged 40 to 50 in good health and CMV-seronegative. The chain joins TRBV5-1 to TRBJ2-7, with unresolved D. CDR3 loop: CASSVDNFYEQYF. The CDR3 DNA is TGCGCCAGCAGCGTCGACAATTTCTACGAGCAGTACTTC.